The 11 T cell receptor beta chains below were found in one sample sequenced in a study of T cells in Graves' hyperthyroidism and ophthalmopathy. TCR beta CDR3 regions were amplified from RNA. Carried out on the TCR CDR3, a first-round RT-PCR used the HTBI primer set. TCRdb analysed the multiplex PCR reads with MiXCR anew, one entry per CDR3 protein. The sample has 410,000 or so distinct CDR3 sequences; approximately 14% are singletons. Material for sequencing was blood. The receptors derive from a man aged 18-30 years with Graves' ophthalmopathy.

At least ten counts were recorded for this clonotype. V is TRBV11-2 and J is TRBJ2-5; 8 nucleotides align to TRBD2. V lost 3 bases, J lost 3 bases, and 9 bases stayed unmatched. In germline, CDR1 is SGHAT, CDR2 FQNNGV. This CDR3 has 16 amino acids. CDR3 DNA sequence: TGTGCCAGCAGCTTCTTCCCAGCGGGGGCCGAAGAGACCCAGTACTTC. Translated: CASSFFPAGAEETQYF.

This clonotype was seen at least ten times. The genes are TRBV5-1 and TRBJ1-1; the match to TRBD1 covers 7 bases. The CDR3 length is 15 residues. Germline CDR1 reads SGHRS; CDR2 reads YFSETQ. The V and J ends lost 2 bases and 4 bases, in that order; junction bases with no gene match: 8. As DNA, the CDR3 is TGCGCCAGCAGCTTAACAGGGCCAGGGGGCACTGAAGCTTTCTTT. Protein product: CASSLTGPGGTEAFF.

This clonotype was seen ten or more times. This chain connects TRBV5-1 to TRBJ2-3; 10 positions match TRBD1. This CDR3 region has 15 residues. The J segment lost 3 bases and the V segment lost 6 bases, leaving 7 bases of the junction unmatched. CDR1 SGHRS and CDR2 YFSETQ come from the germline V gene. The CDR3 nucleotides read TGCGCCAGCACCCTTAGGACAGGGGGGACAGATACGCAGTATTTT. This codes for CASTLRTGGTDTQYF.

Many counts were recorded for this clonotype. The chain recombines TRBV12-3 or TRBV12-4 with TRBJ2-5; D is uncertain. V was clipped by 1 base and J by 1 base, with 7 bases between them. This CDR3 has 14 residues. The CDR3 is CASSLEPFQETQYF. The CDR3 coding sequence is TGTGCCAGCAGTTTAGAACCCTTCCAAGAGACCCAGTACTTC.

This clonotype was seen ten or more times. CDR3 loop: CASRLAGPQETQYF. The CDR3 DNA follows: TGTGCCAGCCGACTAGCGGGGCCGCAAGAGACCCAGTACTTC. This chain connects TRBV3-1 to TRBJ2-5, with 11 nucleotides matching TRBD2. The CDR3 totals 14 residues. V shed 8 bases and J 2 bases; nucleotides not matched to a gene: 4. Germline CDR1 and CDR2: LGHDT and YNNKEL (reference sequence).

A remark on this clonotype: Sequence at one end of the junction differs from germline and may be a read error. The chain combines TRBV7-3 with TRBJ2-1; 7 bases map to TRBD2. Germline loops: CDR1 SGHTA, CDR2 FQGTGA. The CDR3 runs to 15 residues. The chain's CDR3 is CASSLGASGYNELFF. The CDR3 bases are TGTGCCAGCAGCTTAGGTGCTAGCGGCTACAATGAGCTGTTCTTC. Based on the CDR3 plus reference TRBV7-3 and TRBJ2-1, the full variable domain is GAGVSQTPSNKVTEKGKYVELRCDPISGHTALYWYRQSLGQGPEFLIYFQGTGAADDSGLPNDRFFAVRPEGSVSTLKIQRTERGDSAVYLCASSLGASGYNELFFGPGTRLTVL.

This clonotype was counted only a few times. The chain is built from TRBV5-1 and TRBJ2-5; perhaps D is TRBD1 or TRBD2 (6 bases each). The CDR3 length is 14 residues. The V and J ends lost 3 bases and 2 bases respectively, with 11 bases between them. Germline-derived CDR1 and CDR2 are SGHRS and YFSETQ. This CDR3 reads CASSSGGTQETQYF. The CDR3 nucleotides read TGCGCCAGCAGCTCCGGCGGGACACAAGAGACCCAGTACTTC.

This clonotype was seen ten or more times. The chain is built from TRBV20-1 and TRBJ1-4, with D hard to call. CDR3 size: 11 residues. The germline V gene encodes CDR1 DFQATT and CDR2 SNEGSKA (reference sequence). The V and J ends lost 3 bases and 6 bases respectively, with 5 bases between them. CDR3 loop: CSASPDEKLFF. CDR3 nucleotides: TGCAGTGCTAGTCCAGATGAAAAACTGTTTTTT.

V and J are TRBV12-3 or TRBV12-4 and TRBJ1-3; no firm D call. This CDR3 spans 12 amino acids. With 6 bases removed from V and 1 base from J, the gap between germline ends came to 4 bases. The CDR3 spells CASRWSGNTIYF. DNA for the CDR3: TGTGCCAGCAGGTGGTCTGGAAACACCATATATTTT.

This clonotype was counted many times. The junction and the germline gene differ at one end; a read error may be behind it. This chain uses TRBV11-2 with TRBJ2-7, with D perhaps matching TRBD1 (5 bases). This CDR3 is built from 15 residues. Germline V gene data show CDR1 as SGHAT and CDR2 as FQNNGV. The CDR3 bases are TGTGCCAGCAACTTACTGGGCAGGGCCGCCTACGAGCAGTACTTC. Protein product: CASNLLGRAAYEQYF. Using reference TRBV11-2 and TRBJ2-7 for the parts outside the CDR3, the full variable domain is EAGVAQSPRYKIIEKRQSVAFWCNPISGHATLYWYQQILGQGPKLLIQFQNNGVVDDSQLPKDRFSAERLKGVDSTLKIQPAKLEDSAVYLCASNLLGRAAYEQYFGPGTRLTVT.

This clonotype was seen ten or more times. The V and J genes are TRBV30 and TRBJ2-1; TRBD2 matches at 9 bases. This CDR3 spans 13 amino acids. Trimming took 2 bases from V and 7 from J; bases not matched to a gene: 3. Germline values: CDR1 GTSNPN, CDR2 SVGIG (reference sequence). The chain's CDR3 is CAWSLLAGNEQFF. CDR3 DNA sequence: TGTGCCTGGAGTTTGCTAGCGGGGAATGAGCAGTTCTTC.